This entry features one T cell receptor beta chain sequence. The antigen remains unidentified. Measured with immunoSEQ multiplex PCR; TCRdb has only the in-frame clones, and not every one. The repertoire holds approximately 69,000 clones, around 88% seen once, with 2.5% to 3.5% in the top ten. The data derive from a study of OX40 agonist ivuxolimab in advanced cancers. Overall study context: Aged roughly 23 to 79 with a mean of 60 years, they were around 83% male. Allowance was made for prior anti-PD-1, anti-PD-L1 or anti-CTLA-4 therapy, and about 40% had some. Study-wide findings and caveats: Researchers report that CD8+ T cells had, on average, more expanded clones than CD4+.

Trimming pared 3 bases from V and 4 bases from J, leaving 7 bases between. CDR1 SGDLS and CDR2 YYNGEE come from the germline V gene. This CDR3 is built from 12 residues. The clonotype originates from an adult with an advanced solid tumor such as melanoma, head and neck, liver or kidney cancer. The chain employs TRBV9 and TRBJ1-2; D not certain. The sequencing used CD4+ or CD8+ T cells sorted from blood, collected in a trial of the OX40 agonist ivuxolimab. This CDR3 reads CASSAPGYGYTF. CDR3 DNA: TGTGCCAGCAGCGCCCCCGGCTATGGCTACACCTTC.